Listed below are T cell receptor beta chains from one sample, sequenced in a study of blood T cell repertoires in COVID-19. The assay was immunoSEQ multiplex PCR, and TCRdb's table has in-frame clones only and misses some. Of about 480,000 clones in the sample, 70% to 90% were seen once. What was sequenced was PBMCs or T cells enriched from blood (not recorded which). Receptors were obtained from a woman in her thirties or forties who had recovered from COVID-19. The CDR3 runs from the conserved cysteine through the conserved F or W. A D gene is named only where the DNA matches it firmly.

V	D	J	CDR3
TRBV19	NA	TRBJ2-1	CASRGWESSYNEQFF
TRBV5-1	NA	TRBJ2-2	CASSLEPGPTGELFF
TRBV10-3	TRBD2	TRBJ2-2	CAISAASGGNTGELFF
TRBV3-1/TRBV3-2	NA	TRBJ1-5	CASSFRGSNQPQHF
TRBV19	NA	TRBJ1-5	CASSISGNQPQHF
TRBV12-3/TRBV12-4	TRBD2	TRBJ2-4	CASSLGGRNIQYF
TRBV5-1	TRBD1	TRBJ1-2	CASSWENRGLYTF
TRBV15	NA	TRBJ2-7	CATEGESYEQYF
TRBV6-5	NA	TRBJ1-1	CASRRNTEAFF
TRBV19	TRBD2	TRBJ2-5	CASSMGGGIQETQYF
TRBV20-1	TRBD1	TRBJ2-7	CSASHGTGDYEQYF
TRBV6-5	NA	TRBJ2-1	CASSYSSMSSYNEQFF
TRBV12-3/TRBV12-4	NA	TRBJ2-7	CASRQGRYEQYF
TRBV10-2	NA	TRBJ1-1	CAARATVARPTEAFF
TRBV7-2	NA	TRBJ2-4	CASNQGAKNIQYF
TRBV9	TRBD1	TRBJ1-1	CASSYTGDTEAFF
TRBV11-3	NA	TRBJ1-1	CASSSSGFSEAFF
TRBV10-3	TRBD2	TRBJ2-1	CAISEGGRSYNEQFF
TRBV4-3	NA	TRBJ1-1	CASRTDRNTEAFF
TRBV10-3	NA	TRBJ2-2	CAISPDRNTGELFF
TRBV11-2	NA	TRBJ2-2	CASSLQSNTGELFF
TRBV29-1	NA	TRBJ1-1	CSVALYNTEAFF
TRBV10-3	NA	TRBJ2-1	CAISDGGAAYNEQFF
TRBV21-1	NA	TRBJ1-1	CASSKEGGLGTEAFF
TRBV10-1	NA	TRBJ1-1	CASSTNRVGKAFF
TRBV4-1	TRBD2	TRBJ2-2	CASSQDTSGLANTGELFF
TRBV11-1	NA	TRBJ1-5	CASSEAQGSNQPQHF
TRBV6-6	TRBD1	TRBJ1-6	CASSLPGTGIGNSPLHF
TRBV7-9	NA	TRBJ1-2	CASSSQAGDYGYTF
TRBV18	NA	TRBJ1-3	CASSGEAAGNTIYF
TRBV2	NA	TRBJ1-1	CASSEARRIMNTEAFF
TRBV5-4	TRBD2	TRBJ2-1	CASSPGGVRSYNEQFF
TRBV2	TRBD1	TRBJ1-2	CASLGDRVGGYTF
TRBV2	NA	TRBJ2-4	CASSDFPGNIQYF
TRBV11-2	NA	TRBJ1-2	CASSSRGGFGYTF
TRBV29-1	TRBD1	TRBJ1-2	CSVEEQGASGYTF
TRBV3-1/TRBV3-2	TRBD2	TRBJ2-1	CASSQEDPLLAGGYNEQFF
TRBV6-5	TRBD2	TRBJ2-1	CASSYFPERGYNEQFF
TRBV27	TRBD1	TRBJ1-1	CASSSGQGARTEAFF
TRBV7-8	TRBD2	TRBJ2-3	CATGASGRPDTQYF
TRBV29-1	NA	TRBJ1-1	CSVEGGSRGTEAFF
TRBV7-9	NA	TRBJ2-5	CASSWAQTIKETQYF
TRBV9	NA	TRBJ2-3	CASSALPGLSTDTQYF
TRBV4-1	NA	TRBJ1-2	CASSQEWGDGYTF